This is a list of T cell receptor beta chains from one sample in a study of radiotherapy plus CTLA-4 blockade in lung cancer. The assay was immunoSEQ multiplex PCR, and TCRdb's table has in-frame clones only and misses some. The sample yields about 26,000 clones, about four fifths seen once. Sequenced here: peripheral blood, sampled from a patient treated with radiotherapy plus ipilimumab. These receptor sequences come from a human donor with non-small cell lung cancer that progressed on radiotherapy plus ipilimumab. The CDR3 runs from the conserved cysteine through the conserved F or W. The order of the fields is V gene, J gene, clone size, D gene, CDR3 protein, CDR3 DNA. The D gene is left open where the match is weak. Part of the rows lack a size; the others show once, few, many or a class for expanded clones.

TRBV5-4	TRBJ2-2	.	TRBD2	CASSLGSGLAGRAGELFF	TGTGCCAGCAGCTTGGGAAGCGGGCTAGCGGGGAGGGCCGGGGAGCTGTTTTTT
TRBV6-1	TRBJ2-2	.	TRBD1	CASSGGYRGLTGELFF	TGTGCCAGCAGTGGGGGCTACAGGGGTCTGACCGGGGAGCTGTTTTTT
TRBV6-5	TRBJ1-1	few	.	CASSYAENTEAFF	TGTGCCAGCAGTTACGCCGAGAACACTGAAGCTTTCTTT
TRBV6-1	TRBJ2-1	.	.	CASSESWGSSSNEQFF	TGTGCCAGCAGTGAGTCCTGGGGGAGCTCCTCCAATGAGCAGTTCTTC
TRBV28	TRBJ1-4	.	TRBD1	CASADRGLSDEKLFF	TGTGCCAGCGCTGACAGGGGGCTATCTGATGAAAAACTGTTTTTT
TRBV5-1	TRBJ1-1	.	.	CASSLYGVNTEAFF	TGCGCCAGCAGCTTGTACGGGGTGAACACTGAAGCTTTCTTT
TRBV5-4	TRBJ1-4	.	TRBD1	CASSLQGQGDEKLFF	TGTGCCAGCAGCTTGCAGGGACAGGGGGATGAAAAACTGTTTTTT
TRBV5-1	TRBJ2-7	.	.	CASSLVAQANYEQYF	TGCGCCAGCAGCCTGGTGGCCCAGGCGAACTACGAGCAGTACTTC
TRBV14	TRBJ2-3	.	.	CASSQVRGDTQYF	TGTGCCAGCAGCCAAGTCCGAGGGGATACGCAGTATTTT
TRBV28	TRBJ1-1	few	TRBD1	CASIRPGQGIYTEAFF	TGTGCCAGCATCCGCCCCGGACAGGGGATTTACACTGAAGCTTTCTTT
TRBV7-8	TRBJ2-3	.	TRBD2	CASSLVGGRQDTQYF	TGTGCCAGCAGCTTAGTGGGAGGGCGCCAAGATACGCAGTATTTT